This T cell receptor (beta chain) was recovered during a study of shared clonotypes between healthy human individuals. The germline CDR1 and CDR2 sequences are ENHRY and SYGVKD. The CDR3 runs 17 residues. With 4 bases clipped from V and 5 bases from J, the junction kept 11 bases outside the gene matches. Assay used: immunoSEQ multiplex PCR; TCRdb lists only in-frame clones, some missing. The table shows some 530,000 clones, with about 85% occurring only once. The chain employs TRBV10-3 and TRBJ2-5; TRBD2 aligns across 12 bases. Sequencing was carried out using PBMCs. This receptor was taken from a middle-aged woman in good health. Some clones in this sample may be carry-over from other donors' samples. CDR3 in DNA: TGTGCCATCAGTGCCGGGATGACTAGCGGGAGAGCTGAGACCCAGTACTTC. This gives the protein CAISAGMTSGRAETQYF.